The entry that follows covers one TCR beta chain sequence. The target antigen is unknown. V shed 2 bases, J shed 5 bases, and the junction held 4 bases outside the gene matches. This CDR3 spans 15 amino acids. Germline V lookup: CDR1 SGHTA, CDR2 FQGNSA. Alongside a J-beta primer mix, a sample-barcoded 5' primer served in a second PCR lasting about 6 to 11 cycles. A tag from a template-switch adaptor with 12 random nucleotides marked each cDNA molecule. TCRdb reanalysed the 5' RACE reads using MiXCR and keeps one entry per CDR3 protein. The sample includes some 1.5 million distinct CDR3 sequences, 28% of them seen just once. The sample originates from a study of blood T cells in healthy people across ages. Findings and caveats of the study: Compared with aged donors, long-lived donors showed fewer expanded clones, suggesting selection. The authors considered diversity estimates from one million T cells to be underestimates.

Material: blood. The chain joins TRBV7-2 to TRBJ2-1; 9 bases fit TRBD2. This TCR was sampled from a woman in her twenties or thirties in good health. The CDR3 loop reads CASSLIAGVDNEQFF. Here the CDR3 DNA reads TGTGCCAGCAGCTTAATAGCGGGGGTTGACAATGAGCAGTTCTTC.